Reported below is one TCR beta chain. Its cognate antigen is unknown. The sample belongs to a study of cytomegalovirus exposure and HLA in healthy donors. This CDR3 spans 14 amino acids. Trimming took 6 bases from V and 7 from J; bases not matched to a gene: 8. CDR1 is MNHEY and CDR2 is SVGAGI in the germline V gene. The PCR contained 60 Vbeta and 13 Jbeta primers. This table comes from immunoSEQ multiplex PCR, and its TCRdb copy is limited to in-frame clones, with some not included. Among roughly 80,000 clones listed, around 80% were seen once. Study-wide findings and caveats: In vitro, three CMV-associated chains proved specific for CMV antigens. As was reported, the classifier diagnosed cytomegalovirus status with high specificity and sensitivity.

Sequencing was carried out using PBMCs. V and J are TRBV6-5 and TRBJ1-5; the match to TRBD1 covers 8 bases. This receptor was taken from a male donor in good health and CMV-seronegative. The CDR3, as DNA: TGTGCCAGCAGCTCAGACAGGGGTGTGCAGCCCCAGCATTTT. Translation: CASSSDRGVQPQHF.